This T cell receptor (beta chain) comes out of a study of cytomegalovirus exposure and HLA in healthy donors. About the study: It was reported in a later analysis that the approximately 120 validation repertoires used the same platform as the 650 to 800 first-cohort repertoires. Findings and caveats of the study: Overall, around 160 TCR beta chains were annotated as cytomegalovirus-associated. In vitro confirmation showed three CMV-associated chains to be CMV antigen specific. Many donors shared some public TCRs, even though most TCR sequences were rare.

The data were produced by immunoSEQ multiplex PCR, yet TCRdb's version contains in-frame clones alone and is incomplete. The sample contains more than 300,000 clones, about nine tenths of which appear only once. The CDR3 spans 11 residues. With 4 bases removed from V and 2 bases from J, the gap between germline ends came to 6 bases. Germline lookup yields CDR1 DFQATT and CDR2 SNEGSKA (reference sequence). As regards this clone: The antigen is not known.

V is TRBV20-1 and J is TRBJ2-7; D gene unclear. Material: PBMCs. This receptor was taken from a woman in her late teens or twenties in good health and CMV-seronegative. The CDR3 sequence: CSATDTYEQYF. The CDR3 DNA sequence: TGCAGTGCTACAGATACCTACGAGCAGTACTTC.